This T cell receptor beta chain was identified in a study of blood T cell repertoires in COVID-19. Sequencing was performed with immunoSEQ multiplex PCR; in TCRdb, only in-frame clones are kept and a portion is missing. This sample carries around 280,000 clones, around 90% of them seen once, and the ten largest clones take 1.7%. This CDR3 contains 15 residues. Looked up from germline, CDR1 is SEHNR and CDR2 is FQNEAQ (reference sequence). V shed 3 bases, J shed 7 bases, and the junction held 5 bases outside the gene matches. The receptor comes from a woman between 18 and 30 years old with acute COVID-19. The J gene is TRBJ1-6, the V gene TRBV7-9; TRBD1 aligns across 8 bases. The sample consisted of PBMCs or T cells enriched from blood (not recorded which). CDR3 DNA: TGTGCCAGCAGCTTGGGGGACAGGTCAAATTCACCCCTCCACTTT. Amino acids: CASSLGDRSNSPLHF.